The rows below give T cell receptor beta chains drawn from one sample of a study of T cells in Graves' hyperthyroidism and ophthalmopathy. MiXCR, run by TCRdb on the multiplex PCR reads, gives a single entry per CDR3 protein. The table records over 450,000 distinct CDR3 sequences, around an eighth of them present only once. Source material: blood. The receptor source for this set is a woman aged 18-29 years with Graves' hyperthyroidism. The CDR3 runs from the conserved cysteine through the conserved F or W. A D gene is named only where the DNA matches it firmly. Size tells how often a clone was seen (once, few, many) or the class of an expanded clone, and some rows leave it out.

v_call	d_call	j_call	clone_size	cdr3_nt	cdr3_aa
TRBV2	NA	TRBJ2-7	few	TGTGCCAGCAGCCCAGGGCCCGACGAGCAGTACTTC	CASSPGPDEQYF
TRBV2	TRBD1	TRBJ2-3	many	TGTGCCAGCAGAGTCGGACAGGGTTTCTTGGCAGATACGCAGTATTTT	CASRVGQGFLADTQYF
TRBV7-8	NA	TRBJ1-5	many	TGTGCCAGCAGCCCGGGGAGAAGGGGTGGCAATCAGCCCCAGCATTTT	CASSPGRRGGNQPQHF
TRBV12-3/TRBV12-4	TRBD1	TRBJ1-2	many	TGTGCCAGCAGTTCGGGACAGGGGGTCGGCTATGGCTACACCTTC	CASSSGQGVGYGYTF
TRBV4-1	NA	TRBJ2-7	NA	TGCGCCAGCAGCCAGTCGAGGGTGGGAAGCTACGAGCAGTACTTC	CASSQSRVGSYEQYF
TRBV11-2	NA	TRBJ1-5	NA	TGTGCCAGCAGCTCTGGGACCCAAACCAATCAGCCCCAGCATTTT	CASSSGTQTNQPQHF
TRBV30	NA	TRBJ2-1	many	TGTGCCTGGAGACCCTCCGGGGTTGAGCAGTTCTTC	CAWRPSGVEQFF
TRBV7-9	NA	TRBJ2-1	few	TGTGCCAGCAGCTTAAACCGGGACGAACCCTGGAATGAGCAGTTCTTC	CASSLNRDEPWNEQFF
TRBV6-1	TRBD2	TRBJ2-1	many	TGTGCCAGCAGTAAGACACCGGGACTACACAATGAGCAGTTCTTC	CASSKTPGLHNEQFF
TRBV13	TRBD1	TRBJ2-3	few	TGTGCCAGCAGCTTAACGGGACAGGGGCCGGGAGATACGCAGTATTTT	CASSLTGQGPGDTQYF
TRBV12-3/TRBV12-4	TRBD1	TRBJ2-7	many	TGTGCCAGCAGTGAGACAGGGGGATCATCGGGCTCCTACGAGCAGTACTTC	CASSETGGSSGSYEQYF
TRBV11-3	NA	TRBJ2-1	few	TGTGCCAGCAGCTTAACGGGAGCGTCCTACAATGAGCAGTTCTTC	CASSLTGASYNEQFF